Listed here is a single TCR beta chain. Its specific antigen is unknown. The sample holds no much larger clone one base away, and base qualities are not on file. The sample originates from a study of cytomegalovirus exposure and HLA in healthy donors (dated by TCRdb to the late 2010s). For the study in its entirety: An earlier analysis of a few hundred of the donors reported 276 Gb of sequence data and 117 million unique TCR beta sequences obtained from around 190 million T cells. An early release covering approximately 600 HLA-typed donors comprised 300 to 350 gigabases of sequencing data and 85 million to 100 million unique TCR sequences. The genetic ancestry cluster associated with self-reported Caucasian donors included 81% of the approximately 430 genotyped donors. The study aimed to test whether cataloging public T cell receptors could reveal signatures of past pathogen exposure. The study profiled the T cell repertoires of 666 subjects by immunosequencing and related them to cytomegalovirus serostatus. In addition to the first cohort of 650 to 750 subjects, a separate validation cohort of over 90 different subjects was used. High-throughput TCR immunosequencing, statistical association of individual TCRs with disease status, and machine learning were combined to predict cytomegalovirus infection status. A later analysis re-examined previously published TCR beta repertoires from about 700 donors and added high-resolution HLA genotyping to investigate patterns of TCR occurrence. The later analysis used no new phenotypic data to find candidate immune exposures, relying instead on TCR beta sequences and their occurrence across donors. To decide whether each TCR beta V gene segment behaved as functional or pseudogenic, an earlier analysis of approximately 620 of the donors relied on high-throughput TCR beta sequencing. Donor age, sex, ethnicity and CMV serostatus were collected together with the repertoire data. Genome-wide SNP genotypes for about 65% of the 666 donors were used in a later genetic analysis, which treated that subset as a discovery cohort. All discovery cohort repertoires had been generated using a single sequencing platform. HLA typing covered class I and class II loci at four-digit resolution. Typing coverage differed by locus: A, B, C, DRB1 and DQB1 were typed in about 629-640 donors, DQA1 in roughly 500, DPA1 in around 610, and DPB1 in around 440. Because of strong linkage in the cohort, roughly five DR-DQ haplotypes were treated as single units for association and clustering. Among under 450 genotyped donors of the cohort, an average of approximately 230,000 unique TCR beta nucleotide sequences were sequenced per donor, around 18% of them non-productive. Study-wide findings and limitations: Correlated functional status among segregating V segments might be attributable to linkage disequilibrium, but an unknown experimental factor could not be ruled out. Sequencing depth was assumed to be roughly uniform across donors in the presence/absence analyses, though that assumption may not hold. A later genetic analysis reported fewer N-insertions in productive TCRs among donors in an Asian-associated ancestry cluster than the roughly 700-donor mean. In a later genetic analysis, a missense DCLRE1C variant was associated with V-gene and J-gene trimming of TCR beta chains, and the association was replicated in an independent cohort. Cytomegalovirus status was reported to be diagnosed by the classifier with high specificity and sensitivity in both the original and validation cohorts. The authors suggested that the approach could potentially be generalized to other disease states and immunological phenotypes. The sequencing pipeline was judged likely to have produced a cluster of highly shared sequence variants as a technical artifact. A few of the identified cytomegalovirus-associated TCR beta chains were confirmed in vitro to be specific for cytomegalovirus antigens. Broadly in line with IMGT annotations, most TCR beta V segments showed up in productive rearrangements about 87% or about 30% of the time in an earlier analysis of 587 of the donors. In a later analysis, most CMV-associated TCR beta chains were found to appear HLA-restricted, with HLA associations seemingly driven largely by CMV exposure. Some IMGT-functional V segments, including TRBV6-2 and TRBV6-3, could not be distinguished by the 87-base-pair reads and were therefore excluded. The only immune exposure information available for the cohort was CMV serostatus. In a later analysis, the rate of TCR association differed among HLA loci, with DRB1 alleles having the most associated TCRs and HLA-C alleles having the fewest. About 17 rarely observed V segments, including chromosome 9 orphons, were excluded from the earlier analysis of several hundred of the donors because counts were too low. In the study, 150 to 200 TCR beta chains were listed as associated with cytomegalovirus. According to a later analysis, parvovirus B19, influenza, CMV and Epstein-Barr virus appeared linked to several top co-occurrence clusters. Because HLA typing was missing for some donors at each locus, association tests included only the typed subset. When HLA alleles, especially DR and DQ, strongly co-occurred, TCR associations were difficult to assign to individual alleles. The cohort was sequenced for TCR beta chains only, and without alpha or paired-chain data the features that could be detected were limited. A further reported finding was that TCR beta sequences accurately predicted the HLA-A and HLA-B alleles for most subjects in the first cohort. In a later analysis, about 17,000 TCR beta sequences were associated with specific HLA alleles at a false discovery rate of 0.05. Most TCR sequences were seen in very few donors, while some public TCRs were found in many individuals. In a later analysis, HLA-associated TCR beta chains showed more clonal expansion and lower generation probabilities than non-associated chains that were equally common.

The library was produced with the immunoSEQ multiplex PCR assay. A mixture of 60 forward primers for TCR Vbeta segments and 13 reverse primers for TCR Jbeta segments was used in the multiplex PCR. Amplification of the CDR3 region of rearranged TCR beta genes was performed with a multiplex PCR assay on genomic DNA. The amplified TCR beta libraries were sequenced on the Illumina HiSeq System as 87-base-pair reads. Turning to the authors' computational methods: In a later analysis, some 80 million unique TCR beta chains were counted across the approximately 640 repertoires, and roughly 11 million of these chains were shared by at least two donors. To remove PCR and sequencing errors, raw reads were error-corrected and collapsed into unique sequences using a nearest-neighbor algorithm that merged closely related sequences. Alignment of CDR3 sequences to IMGT reference sequences was used to assign V, D and J gene segments. For a sequence to be retained, a match of at least six nucleotides to both a V gene segment and a J gene segment was required. Rearrangements were classified as productive when the CDR3 lacked stop codons and remained in frame with V and J, and all other rearrangements were classified as non-productive. Following IMGT convention, CDR3 was defined as the stretch from the second conserved V-encoded cysteine up to the conserved J-encoded phenylalanine. The earlier analysis of approximately 590 of the donors excluded any sequence lacking an unambiguous match to a single V gene segment. An earlier analysis of approximately 590 of the donors called V segments functional above 56.7% productive rearrangements and segregating when the between-donor standard deviation exceeded 5%. A statistical classification framework was developed to diagnose cytomegalovirus status using the catalog of TCR beta chain sequences. In a later analysis, V and J genes were assigned by comparing TCR nucleotide sequences against IMGT/GENE-DB human TR gene sequences. The TCRdist pipeline was used in a later analysis to assign CDR3 sequences and most-parsimonious VDJ recombination scenarios. In a later analysis, every TCR beta chain was defined by the combination of its CDR3 amino acid sequence and its V-gene family, and reads without a unique V-gene family were dropped. A later analysis removed nearly 600 highly shared, low-generation-probability nucleotide sequences to deal with suspected cross-contamination and a sequencing artifact. For each public chain, a later analysis derived a clonal expansion index from normalized ranks of inferred template counts within each repertoire. In a later analysis, generation probabilities were computed using a VDJ recombination model fitted to out-of-frame rearrangements, and the results were checked against IGoR. In a later analysis, TCR-TCR, TCR-HLA and TCR-CMV co-occurrence was scored with hypergeometric tests, and a repertoire-size bias correction was applied to TCR pairs. In a later analysis, false discovery rates were estimated by permuting HLA or CMV assignments 20 times. A later analysis grouped co-occurring TCRs with DBSCAN, adding TCRdist sequence similarity when clustering within HLA-allele-positive subsets. Repertoires with fewer than 30,000 or more than 120,000 public chains were left out of co-occurrence clustering, as were about 5 repertoires with anomalous nucleotide sharing. TCRdb's version of the immuneACCESS table is confined to in-frame rearrangements and falls short of the full clone set. An unresolved V gene accounts for under half of the shortfall where checked; the remainder is of unknown origin. The V and J calls and clone size were taken over from that table, and D and trimming were inferred from the DNA. The sample table contains approximately 130,000 clones; only one count was recorded for roughly 80% of them. The ten most abundant clones make up about 1.3% of the sample.

In total, about 650 healthy bone marrow donors made up the cohort. At the time of sampling, every cohort member was nominally healthy, though immune exposures that went unrecorded were likely present. The donor was CMV seronegative and belonged to the group of 352 seronegative cohort members. Every donor gave a peripheral blood sample, and the peripheral blood mononuclear cells from that sample were used for TCR beta sequencing. The Qiagen DNeasy Blood Extraction Kit was used to extract genomic DNA from the blood cell samples. The V and J ends are trimmed by 0 bases and 7 bases, leaving 10 bases between them. Spanning cysteine to phenylalanine, the CDR3 consists of 14 amino acids. Only the CDR3 region is kept as DNA, spanning 42 bases read in frame from base 1. According to the germline V gene, CDR1 reads SGHRS and CDR2 reads YFSETQ.

The receptor's source is a man aged 45 to 65 in good health and CMV-seronegative. Sequenced sample: PBMCs. This sequence uses TRBV5-1 and TRBJ1-4; the D gene cannot be resolved reliably. The nucleotides read TGCGCCAGCAGCTTGGGAGGGTATGGTGAAAAACTGTTTTTT. The resulting protein is CASSLGGYGEKLFF.